These 14 T cell receptor beta chains share one sample of origin, sequenced in a study of shared clonotypes between healthy human individuals. The table came from immunoSEQ multiplex PCR; TCRdb's copy has only in-frame clones and leaves some out. Altogether 1,500,000 or so clones are present, around 97% being singletons, with the ten largest covering more than 0.9%. Input material: naive CD4+ T cells sorted from blood. Subset described: CD45RA+ positively selected. The receptor set was obtained from a man aged 25 to 40 in good health.

In DNA form, the CDR3 reads TGTGCCATCAGTGAGTTAGGTCAGGGCACTGAGCAGTTCTTC. It encodes CAISELGQGTEQFF. The chain uses TRBV10-3 and TRBJ2-1; tentative D call: TRBD1 (5 bases). Per germline, CDR1 ENHRY and CDR2 SYGVKD. Trimming took 1 base from V and 9 from J, leaving 13 bases between them. The CDR3 is 14 residues long.

The CDR3 loop is CASSIGLAGGFSSYEQYF. The CDR3 DNA is TGTGCCAGCAGCATAGGACTAGCGGGAGGGTTCAGCTCCTACGAGCAGTACTTC. V and J are TRBV7-2 and TRBJ2-7; 15 bases line up with TRBD2. CDR1 and CDR2 (germline): SGHTA, FQGNSA. The CDR3 is 18 residues long. V lost 5 bases to trimming and J lost 0 bases; unmatched junction nucleotides: 8.

This chain links TRBV29-1 with TRBJ2-7; 13 bases match TRBD2. Germline V gene lookup returns CDR1 SQVTM and CDR2 ANQGSEA. The junction had 13 bases not matched to a gene; V was cut back by 6 bases and J by 2 bases. The CDR3 contains 17 residues. The CDR3 here is CSVLGQGTSGNAYEQYF. DNA for the CDR3: TGCAGCGTCCTGGGACAGGGGACTAGCGGGAACGCCTACGAGCAGTACTTC.

The chain couples TRBV15 to TRBJ2-1; D remains ambiguous. The CDR3 sequence is 15 residues long. Trimming cost V 0 bases and J 12 bases, with 18 bases left between them. Germline V gives CDR1 LNHNV, CDR2 YYDKDF (reference sequence). The CDR3 DNA is TGTGCCACCAGCAGAGATCTTTCCCAGGCGTTGGGGCAGTTCTTC. Translated: CATSRDLSQALGQFF.

This clone was seen just once. The J gene is TRBJ2-1, the V gene TRBV15; unclear D gene. The V end lost 3 bases, the J end lost 2 bases, and 14 bases lay between the germline ends. Germline assignment: CDR1 LNHNV and CDR2 YYDKDF (reference sequence). The length of the CDR3 is 16 residues. The CDR3 nucleotides read TGTGCCACCAGCAGGGGTGGGGTTGAGGCCTACAATGAGCAGTTCTTC. Amino acid sequence: CATSRGGVEAYNEQFF. The full variable domain, rest sourced from reference TRBV15 and TRBJ2-1, is DAMVIQNPRYQVTQFGKPVTLSCSQTLNHNVMYWYQQKSSQAPKLLFHYYDKDFNNEADTPDNFQSRRPNTSFCFLDIRSPGLGDTAMYLCATSRGGVEAYNEQFFGPGTRLTVL.

The chain links TRBV10-2 to TRBJ2-1; no clear D. This CDR3 has 15 amino acids. V was clipped by 6 bases and J by 0 bases, with 12 bases between them. Germline values: CDR1 WSHSY, CDR2 SAAADI. Here the CDR3 DNA reads TGCGCCAGCAGAGTGGTCGGCAGCTCCTACAATGAGCAGTTCTTC. Protein: CASRVVGSSYNEQFF.

This clone was seen just once. This chain connects TRBV18 to TRBJ1-5; 8 bases agree with TRBD1. The trim removed 3 bases at V and 6 bases at J, leaving 1 base unmatched. Germline V gene data show CDR1 as KGHSH and CDR2 as LQKENI. The length of the CDR3 is 13 residues. The CDR3 reads CASSPGQAQPQHF. DNA for the CDR3: TGTGCCAGCTCACCGGGACAGGCTCAGCCCCAGCATTTT.

This clone was observed a single time. V is TRBV7-2 and J is TRBJ2-5; D gene ambiguous. Looked up from germline, CDR1 is SGHTA and CDR2 is FQGNSA. Trimming removed 2 bases at V and 5 bases at J, with 12 bases between. The length of the CDR3 is 14 residues. CDR3 in DNA: TGTGCCAGCAGCTTATTCCCGAACCGGGAGACCCAGTACTTC. Amino acid sequence: CASSLFPNRETQYF.

V usage is TRBV9 and J usage is TRBJ2-5; TRBD1 aligns across 12 bases. Trimming at V came to 3 bases and at J to 5 bases, leaving 5 bases not matched to a gene. CDR3 size: 15 residues. CDR1 SGDLS and CDR2 YYNGEE come from the germline V gene. The CDR3 reads CASSAGTGGRETQYF. The CDR3 nucleotides are TGTGCCAGCAGCGCCGGGACAGGGGGCCGGGAGACCCAGTACTTC. The full variable domain, in which reference TRBV9 and TRBJ2-5 provide the parts outside the CDR3, is DSGVTQTPKHLITATGQRVTLRCSPRSGDLSVYWYQQSLDQGLQFLIQYYNGEERAKGNILERFSAQQFPDLHSELNLSSLELGDSALYFCASSAGTGGRETQYFGPGTRLLVL.

The genes are TRBV28 and TRBJ1-2, with TRBD1 identical over 8 bases. Germline V CDR1 and CDR2: MDHEN, SYDVKM. V gave up 5 bases and J gave up 1 base; unmatched junction bases: 6. This CDR3 has 15 residues. In DNA form, the CDR3 reads TGTGCCAGCAGTGGGACAGGTCGCGGTAACTATGGCTACACCTTC. As protein: CASSGTGRGNYGYTF.

This sequence joins TRBV6-9 and TRBJ2-5; the match to TRBD2 covers 8 bases. This CDR3 has 16 residues. J was trimmed by 4 bases and V by 3 bases; bases with no gene match: 10. The germline gives CDR1 MNHGY, CDR2 SVAAGI. The DNA of the CDR3 is TGTGCCAGCAGTTACGACCAGCGGGAGCTGGGAGAGACCCAGTACTTC. Translated: CASSYDQRELGETQYF.

The rearrangement links TRBV6-5 to TRBJ1-3, with D uncertain. Trimming cost V 2 bases and J 3 bases, with 8 bases left between them. The CDR3 extends over 14 amino acids. Germline lookup yields CDR1 MNHEY and CDR2 SVGAGI. Written as DNA, the CDR3 is TGTGCCAGCAGTTACCGCGGGGTTGGAAACACCATATATTTT. Translated, it gives CASSYRGVGNTIYF.

This rearrangement joins TRBV13 to TRBJ1-3; 9 nucleotides agree with TRBD1. V shed 5 bases and J 4 bases; nucleotides not matched to a gene: 9. The germline gives CDR1 PRHDT, CDR2 FYEKMQ (reference sequence). The CDR3 covers 16 residues. The chain's CDR3 is CASSPTGTGLGNTIYF. The DNA for the CDR3 is TGTGCCAGCAGCCCCACAGGGACAGGGCTGGGAAACACCATATATTTT.

This clone showed up just a few times. V and J are TRBV28 and TRBJ2-7; TRBD2 matches 9 bases. The trim removed 6 bases at V and 7 bases at J, leaving 10 bases unmatched. The CDR3 has 14 amino acids. Germline CDR1 is MDHEN and CDR2 is SYDVKM. The CDR3 sequence: CASRAWTSEGEQYF. The CDR3, as DNA: TGTGCCAGCAGAGCCTGGACTAGCGAGGGGGAGCAGTACTTC. Combining the CDR3 with reference TRBV28 and TRBJ2-7 gives the whole variable domain DVKVTQSSRYLVKRTGEKVFLECVQDMDHENMFWYRQDPGLGLRLIYFSYDVKMKEKGDIPEGYSVSREKKERFSLILESASTNQTSMYLCASRAWTSEGEQYFGPGTRLTVT.